The 3 T cell receptor beta chains below were found in one sample sequenced in a study of blood T cell repertoires in COVID-19. The method was immunoSEQ multiplex PCR; TCRdb's version includes in-frame clones alone and lacks a portion of them. In the table there are around 260,000 clones, 85% of which are singletons. Source material: peripheral blood. All receptors derive from a human donor in a cohort sampled during active COVID-19.

The chain carries TRBV5-6 and TRBJ1-6, with D maybe TRBD1 (5 bases). The length of the CDR3 is 14 residues. Germline V lookup: CDR1 SGHDT, CDR2 YYEEEE. The germline V and J ends were trimmed by 1 base and 9 bases, with 11 bases remaining between them. The CDR3 reads CASSLRGTGSPLHF. The CDR3 bases are TGTGCCAGCAGCTTGCGGGGGACGGGTTCACCCCTCCACTTT.

Of note for this clone: The junction departs from the called germline gene at one end, perhaps through a read error. This sequence joins TRBV15 and TRBJ2-1; TRBD2 agrees at 11 bases. The CDR3 extends over 19 amino acids. The germline gives CDR1 LNHNV, CDR2 YYDKDF (reference sequence). For the CDR3, the DNA is TGTGCCATCAGCAGAGTGACAGGCCTAACTAGCGGGAGAGGTGGTGAGCAGTTCTTC. Translation: CAISRVTGLTSGRGGEQFF.

The chain joins TRBV19 to TRBJ2-3; D gene unclear. The germline V gene encodes CDR1 LNHDA and CDR2 SQIVND (reference sequence). The CDR3 is 16 residues long. V lost 5 bases and J 2 bases, leaving 17 bases between the germline ends. The CDR3 DNA follows: TGTGCCAGTAGTGATCAGCTAGTCACTTTCACAGATACGCAGTATTTT. It encodes CASSDQLVTFTDTQYF.